This T cell receptor (beta chain) was recovered during a study of blood T cells in healthy people across ages. The germline V gene encodes CDR1 DFQATT and CDR2 SNEGSKA (reference sequence). J gave up 2 bases and V 3 bases, and 9 bases lay outside the gene matches. The CDR3 totals 17 residues. This clonotype was seen more than once but under ten times. It was with a sample-barcoded 5' primer and a J-beta primer mix that a second PCR of roughly 7 to 12 cycles was run. From the 5' RACE reads, TCRdb called clonotypes with MiXCR, one entry per CDR3 protein. The sample carries hundreds of thousands of distinct CDR3 sequences, approximately 30% recorded once.

V gene TRBV20-1 combines with J gene TRBJ2-3, with TRBD2 identical over 12 bases. Sequenced sample: blood. The sequence derives from a woman older than 75 in good health. CDR3 nucleotide sequence: TGCAGTGCTAGTTCCGCCACTAGCGGGGGGCCCACAGATACGCAGTATTTT. Translation gives CSASSATSGGPTDTQYF.